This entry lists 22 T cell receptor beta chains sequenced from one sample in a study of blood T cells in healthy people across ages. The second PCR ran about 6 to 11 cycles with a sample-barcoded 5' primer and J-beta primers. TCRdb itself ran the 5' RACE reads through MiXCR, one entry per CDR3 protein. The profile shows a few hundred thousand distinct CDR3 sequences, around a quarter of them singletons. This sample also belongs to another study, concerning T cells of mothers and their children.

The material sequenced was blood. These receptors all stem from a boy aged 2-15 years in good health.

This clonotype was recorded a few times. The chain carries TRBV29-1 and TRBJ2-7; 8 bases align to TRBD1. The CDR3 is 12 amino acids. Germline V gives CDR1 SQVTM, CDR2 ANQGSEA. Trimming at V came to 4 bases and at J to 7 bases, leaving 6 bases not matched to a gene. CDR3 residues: CSVVQGDGEQYF. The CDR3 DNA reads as TGCAGCGTTGTACAGGGGGATGGGGAGCAGTACTTC.

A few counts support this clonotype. The CDR3 sequence is CASSYEILRGDTEAFF. CDR3 bases: TGTGCCAGCAGTTATGAGATTCTGAGGGGGGACACTGAAGCTTTCTTT. The chain couples TRBV6-6 to TRBJ1-1; possibly TRBD1 for D (6 bases). CDR1 and CDR2 (germline): MNHNY, SVGAGI (reference sequence). V was shortened by 3 bases and J by 3 bases, with 17 bases between the two germline ends. This CDR3 contains 16 residues.

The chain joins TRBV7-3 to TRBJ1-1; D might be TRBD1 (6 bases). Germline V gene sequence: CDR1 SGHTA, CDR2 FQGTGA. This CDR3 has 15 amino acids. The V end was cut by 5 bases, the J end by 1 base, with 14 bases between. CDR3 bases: TGTGCCAGCAGCGTACAGGGACACGGGAACACTGAAGCTTTCTTT. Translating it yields CASSVQGHGNTEAFF.

CDR3 in amino acids: CASSFGGGPSADTQYF. The CDR3 bases are TGTGCCAGCAGTTTTGGAGGCGGCCCTAGCGCAGATACGCAGTATTTT. The chain employs TRBV12-3 or TRBV12-4 and TRBJ2-3, with D maybe TRBD2 (6 bases). The CDR3 covers 16 residues. Between the trimmed V and J ends, which lost 3 bases and 4 bases, there was a span of 17 bases.

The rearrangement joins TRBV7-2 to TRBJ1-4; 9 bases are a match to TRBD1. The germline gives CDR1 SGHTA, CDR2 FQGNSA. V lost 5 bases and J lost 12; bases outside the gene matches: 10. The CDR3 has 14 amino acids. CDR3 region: CASSPGQGREELFF. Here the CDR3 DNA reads TGTGCCAGCAGCCCCGGACAGGGGCGGGAAGAACTGTTTTTT.

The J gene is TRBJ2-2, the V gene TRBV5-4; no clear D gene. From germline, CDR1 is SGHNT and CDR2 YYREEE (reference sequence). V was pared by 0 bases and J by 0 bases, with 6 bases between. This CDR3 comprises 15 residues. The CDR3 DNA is TGTGCCAGCAGCTTGGAGGTGACGAACACCGGGGAGCTGTTTTTT. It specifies CASSLEVTNTGELFF.

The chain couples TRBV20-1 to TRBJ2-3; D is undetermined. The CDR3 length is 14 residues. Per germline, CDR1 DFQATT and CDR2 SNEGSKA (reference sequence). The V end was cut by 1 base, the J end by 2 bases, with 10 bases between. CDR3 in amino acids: CSARVMGLTDTQYF. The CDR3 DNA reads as TGCAGTGCTAGAGTAATGGGTCTCACAGATACGCAGTATTTT.

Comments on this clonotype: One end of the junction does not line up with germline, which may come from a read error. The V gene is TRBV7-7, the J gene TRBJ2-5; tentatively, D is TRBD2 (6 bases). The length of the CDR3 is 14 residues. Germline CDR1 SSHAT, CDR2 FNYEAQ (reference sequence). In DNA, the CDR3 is TGTGCTAGCAGCCGGCAACCGGGAGAAGAGACCCAGTACTTC. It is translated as CASSRQPGEETQYF.

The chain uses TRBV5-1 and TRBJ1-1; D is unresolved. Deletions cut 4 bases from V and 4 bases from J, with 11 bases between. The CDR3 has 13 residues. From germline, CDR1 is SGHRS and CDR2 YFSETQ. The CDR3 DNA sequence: TGCGCCAGCAGCGGAATGTGGGGCACTGAAGCTTTCTTT. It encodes CASSGMWGTEAFF.

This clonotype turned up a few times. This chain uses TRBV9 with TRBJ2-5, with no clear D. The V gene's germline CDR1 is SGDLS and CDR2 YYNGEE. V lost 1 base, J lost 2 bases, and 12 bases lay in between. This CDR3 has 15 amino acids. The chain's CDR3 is CASSVFEQPQETQYF. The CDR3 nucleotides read TGTGCCAGCAGCGTATTCGAACAGCCTCAAGAGACCCAGTACTTC.

The CDR3 DNA is TGTGCCAGTAACAAAGCAGGGATTTCCTACAATGAGCAGTTCTTC. Amino acids: CASNKAGISYNEQFF. The V gene is TRBV19, the J gene TRBJ2-1, with D possibly TRBD1 on 5 matching bases. This CDR3 has 15 residues. Germline V lookup: CDR1 LNHDA, CDR2 SQIVND (reference sequence). Trimming stripped 7 bases from V and 1 base from J, with 14 bases between. Together with reference TRBV19 and TRBJ2-1, the CDR3 gives the full variable domain: DGGITQSPKYLFRKEGQNVTLSCEQNLNHDAMYWYRQDPGQGLRLIYYSQIVNDFQKGDIAEGYSVSREKKESFPLTVTSAQKNPTAFYLCASNKAGISYNEQFFGPGTRLTVL.

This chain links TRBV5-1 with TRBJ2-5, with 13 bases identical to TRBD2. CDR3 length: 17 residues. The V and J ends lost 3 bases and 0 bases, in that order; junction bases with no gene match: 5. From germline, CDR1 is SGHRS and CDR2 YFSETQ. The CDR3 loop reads CASSSGLAGDHQETQYF. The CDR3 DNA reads TGCGCCAGCAGCTCCGGACTAGCGGGGGACCACCAAGAGACCCAGTACTTC.

CDR3: CASSDSDNSGGDLRTQYF. The CDR3 DNA reads as TGTGCCAGCAGTGACTCGGATAATAGCGGGGGGGACCTTCGGACGCAGTATTTT. The V call is TRBV6-4, the J call TRBJ2-3; 11 bases are shared with TRBD2. The J segment lost 9 bases and the V segment lost 0 bases, leaving 14 bases of the junction unmatched. CDR3 length: 18 amino acids. Germline CDR1 is MRHNA and CDR2 is SNTAGT.

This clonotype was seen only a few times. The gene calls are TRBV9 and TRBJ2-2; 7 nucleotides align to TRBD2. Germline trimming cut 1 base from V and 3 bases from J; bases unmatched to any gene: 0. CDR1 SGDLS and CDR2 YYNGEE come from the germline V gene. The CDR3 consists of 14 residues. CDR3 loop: CASSVSGDTGELFF. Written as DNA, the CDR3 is TGTGCCAGCAGCGTAAGCGGGGACACCGGGGAGCTGTTTTTT.

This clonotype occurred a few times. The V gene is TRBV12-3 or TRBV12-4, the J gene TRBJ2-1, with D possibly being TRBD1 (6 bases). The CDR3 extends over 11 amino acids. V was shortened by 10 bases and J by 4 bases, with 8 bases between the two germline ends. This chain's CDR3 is CAIGQYNEQFF. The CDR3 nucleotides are TGTGCCATTGGACAGTACAATGAGCAGTTCTTC.

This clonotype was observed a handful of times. The CDR3 DNA follows: TGCGCCAGCAGCTTGAGTCAGAGCACAGATACGCAGTATTTT. Protein sequence: CASSLSQSTDTQYF. This chain uses TRBV5-1 with TRBJ2-3, with D uncertain. Germline V lookup: CDR1 SGHRS, CDR2 YFSETQ. This CDR3 spans 14 amino acids. V lost 1 base and J 0 bases, leaving 6 bases between the germline ends.

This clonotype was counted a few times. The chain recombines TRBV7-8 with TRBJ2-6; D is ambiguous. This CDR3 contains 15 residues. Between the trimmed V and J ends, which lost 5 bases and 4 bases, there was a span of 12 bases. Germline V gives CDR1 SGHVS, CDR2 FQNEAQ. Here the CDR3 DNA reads TGTGCCAGCAGCCATGGGCCCTCCGGGGCCAACGTCCTGACTTTC. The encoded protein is CASSHGPSGANVLTF. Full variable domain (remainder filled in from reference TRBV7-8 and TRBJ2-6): GAGVSQSPRYKVAKRGQDVALRCDPISGHVSLFWYQQALGQGPEFLTYFQNEAQLDKSGLPSDRFFAERPEGSVSTLKIQRTQQEDSAVYLCASSHGPSGANVLTFGAGSRLTVL.

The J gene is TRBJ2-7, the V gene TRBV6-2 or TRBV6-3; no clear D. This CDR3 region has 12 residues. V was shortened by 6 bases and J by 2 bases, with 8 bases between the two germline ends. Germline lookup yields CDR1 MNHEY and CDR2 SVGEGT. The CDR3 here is CASSTRAYEQYF. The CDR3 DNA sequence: TGTGCCAGCAGCACCCGGGCCTACGAGCAGTACTTC.

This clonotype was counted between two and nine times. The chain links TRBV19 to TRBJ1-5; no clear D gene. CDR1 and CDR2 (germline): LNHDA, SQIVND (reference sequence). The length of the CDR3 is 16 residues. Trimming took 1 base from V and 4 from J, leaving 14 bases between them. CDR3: CASSIVRGPENQPQHF. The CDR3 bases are TGTGCCAGTAGTATAGTCCGTGGGCCGGAAAATCAGCCCCAGCATTTT.

CDR3 nucleotides: TGTGCCAGTAGTATATCCGGGACATTCTCTGGAAACACCATATATTTT. It is translated as CASSISGTFSGNTIYF. V gene TRBV19 combines with J gene TRBJ1-3, with a possible D match to TRBD1 (6 bases). The CDR3 has 16 amino acids. CDR1 and CDR2 from the germline V gene are LNHDA and SQIVND (reference sequence). V gave up 2 bases and J gave up 0 bases, with 11 bases separating them.

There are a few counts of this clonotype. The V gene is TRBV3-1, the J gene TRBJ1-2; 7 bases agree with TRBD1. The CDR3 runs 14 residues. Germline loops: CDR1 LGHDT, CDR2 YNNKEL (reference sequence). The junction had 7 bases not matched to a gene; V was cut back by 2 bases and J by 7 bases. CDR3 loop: CASSQKGAQGGYTF. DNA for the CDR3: TGTGCCAGCAGCCAAAAGGGGGCGCAGGGTGGCTACACCTTC.

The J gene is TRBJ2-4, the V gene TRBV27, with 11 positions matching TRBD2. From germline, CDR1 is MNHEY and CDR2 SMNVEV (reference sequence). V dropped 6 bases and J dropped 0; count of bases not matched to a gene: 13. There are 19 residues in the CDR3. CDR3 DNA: TGTGCCAGCAGCACTGGGACTAGCGGCTTCCATCTAGCCAAAAACATTCAGTACTTC. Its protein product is CASSTGTSGFHLAKNIQYF.